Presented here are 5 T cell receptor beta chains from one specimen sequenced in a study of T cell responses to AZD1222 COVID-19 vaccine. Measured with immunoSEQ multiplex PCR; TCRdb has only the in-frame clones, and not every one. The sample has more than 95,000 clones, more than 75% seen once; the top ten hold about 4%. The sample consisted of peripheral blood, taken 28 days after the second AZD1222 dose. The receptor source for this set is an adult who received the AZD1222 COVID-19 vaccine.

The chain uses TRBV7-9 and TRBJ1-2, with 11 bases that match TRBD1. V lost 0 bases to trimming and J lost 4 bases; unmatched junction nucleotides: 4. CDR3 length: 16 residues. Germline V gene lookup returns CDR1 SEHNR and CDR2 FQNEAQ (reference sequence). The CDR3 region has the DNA TGTGCCAGCAGCTTAGCCGGACAGGGGGCCCCCTATGGCTACACCTTC. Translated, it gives CASSLAGQGAPYGYTF.

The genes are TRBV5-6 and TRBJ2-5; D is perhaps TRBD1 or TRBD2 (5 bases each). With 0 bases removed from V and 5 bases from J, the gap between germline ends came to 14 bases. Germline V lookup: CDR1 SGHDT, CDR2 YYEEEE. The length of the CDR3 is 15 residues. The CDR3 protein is CASSLVEVRVETQYF. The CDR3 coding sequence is TGTGCCAGCAGCTTGGTGGAGGTCAGGGTCGAGACCCAGTACTTC.

CDR3 DNA sequence: TGTGCCAGCAGCGTAGAAGTTAGTCCCCAAGAGACCCAGTACTTC. This sequence encodes CASSVEVSPQETQYF. The gene calls are TRBV9 and TRBJ2-5, with D unclear. Germline CDR1 is SGDLS and CDR2 is YYNGEE. The CDR3 sequence is 15 residues long. With 0 bases removed from V and 1 base from J, the gap between germline ends came to 10 bases.

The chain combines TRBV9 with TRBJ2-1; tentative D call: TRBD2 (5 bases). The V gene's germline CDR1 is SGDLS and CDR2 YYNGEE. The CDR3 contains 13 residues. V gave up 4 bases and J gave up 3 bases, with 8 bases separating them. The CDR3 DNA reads TGTGCCAGCAGCACACGGGACTACAATGAGCAGTTCTTC. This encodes CASSTRDYNEQFF.

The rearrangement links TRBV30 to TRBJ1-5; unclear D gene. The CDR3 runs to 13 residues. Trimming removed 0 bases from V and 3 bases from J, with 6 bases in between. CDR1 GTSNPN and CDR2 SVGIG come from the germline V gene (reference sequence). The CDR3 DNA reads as TGTGCCTGGAGTGTACGTCTCAATCAGCCCCAGCATTTT. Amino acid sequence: CAWSVRLNQPQHF.